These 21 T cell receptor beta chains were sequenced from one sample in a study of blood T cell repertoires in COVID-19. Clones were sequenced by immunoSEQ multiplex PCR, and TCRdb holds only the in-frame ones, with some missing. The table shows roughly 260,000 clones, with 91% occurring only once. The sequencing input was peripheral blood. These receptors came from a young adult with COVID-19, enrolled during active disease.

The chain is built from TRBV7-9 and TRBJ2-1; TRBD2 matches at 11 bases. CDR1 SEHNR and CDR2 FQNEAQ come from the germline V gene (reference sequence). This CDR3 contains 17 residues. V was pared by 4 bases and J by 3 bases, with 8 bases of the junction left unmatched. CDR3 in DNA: TGTGCCAGCAGCTCTAGCGGGAGGCCCGGGGACTACAATGAGCAGTTCTTC. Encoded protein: CASSSSGRPGDYNEQFF.

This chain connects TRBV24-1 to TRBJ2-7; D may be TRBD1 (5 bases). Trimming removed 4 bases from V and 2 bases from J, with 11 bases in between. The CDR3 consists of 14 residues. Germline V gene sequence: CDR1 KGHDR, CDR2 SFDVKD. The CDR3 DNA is TGTGCCACCAGTGAGGCAGACAGAGCCTACGAGCAGTACTTC. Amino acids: CATSEADRAYEQYF.

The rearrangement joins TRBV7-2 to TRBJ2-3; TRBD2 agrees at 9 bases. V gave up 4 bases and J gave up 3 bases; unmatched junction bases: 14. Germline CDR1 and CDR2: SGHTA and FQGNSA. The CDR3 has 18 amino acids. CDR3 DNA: TGTGCCAGCAGCTCACAAAGGGGGGTGGGACTAGCTACAGATACGCAGTATTTT. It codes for CASSSQRGVGLATDTQYF.

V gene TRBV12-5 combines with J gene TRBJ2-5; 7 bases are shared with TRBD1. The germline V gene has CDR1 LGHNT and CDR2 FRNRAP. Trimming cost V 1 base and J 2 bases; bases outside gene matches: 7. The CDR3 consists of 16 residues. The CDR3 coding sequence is TGTGCTAGTGGTTTGGACAGGGGCCCGTTACAAGAGACCCAGTACTTC. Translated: CASGLDRGPLQETQYF.

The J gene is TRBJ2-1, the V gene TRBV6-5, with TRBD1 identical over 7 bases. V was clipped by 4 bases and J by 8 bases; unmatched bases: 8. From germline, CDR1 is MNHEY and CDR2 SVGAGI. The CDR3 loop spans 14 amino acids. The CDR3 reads CASSLTGKVDEQFF. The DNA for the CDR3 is TGTGCCAGCAGTTTGACAGGGAAGGTCGATGAGCAGTTCTTC.

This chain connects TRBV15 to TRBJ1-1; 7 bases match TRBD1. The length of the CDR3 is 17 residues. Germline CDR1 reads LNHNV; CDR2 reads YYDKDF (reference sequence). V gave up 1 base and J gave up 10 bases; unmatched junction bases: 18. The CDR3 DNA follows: TGTGCCACCAGCAGAGGTGGGTGGGGACAGTCCTTTGATGGAGCTTTCTTT. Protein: CATSRGGWGQSFDGAFF.

This chain's CDR3 is CASAGTGKGLLSTDTQYF. In DNA form, the CDR3 reads TGCGCCAGCGCCGGGACAGGGAAAGGACTACTAAGCACAGATACGCAGTATTTT. The rearrangement links TRBV4-1 to TRBJ2-3; the match to TRBD1 covers 9 bases. Per germline, CDR1 MGHRA and CDR2 YSYEKL. The CDR3 spans 18 residues. With 8 bases clipped from V and 0 bases from J, the junction kept 15 bases outside the gene matches.

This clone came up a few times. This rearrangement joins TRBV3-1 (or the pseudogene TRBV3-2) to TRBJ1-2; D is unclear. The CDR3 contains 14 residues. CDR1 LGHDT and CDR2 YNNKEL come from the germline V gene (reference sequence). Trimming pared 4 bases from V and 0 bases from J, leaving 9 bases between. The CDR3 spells CASSPPGTNYGYTF. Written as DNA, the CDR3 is TGTGCCAGCAGCCCCCCGGGTACTAACTATGGCTACACCTTC.

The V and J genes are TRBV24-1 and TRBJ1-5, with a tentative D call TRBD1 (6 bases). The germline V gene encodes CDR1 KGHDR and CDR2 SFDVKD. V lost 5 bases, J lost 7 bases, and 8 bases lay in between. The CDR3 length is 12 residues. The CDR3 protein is CATSVGGQPQHF. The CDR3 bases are TGTGCCACCAGTGTAGGGGGACAGCCCCAGCATTTT.

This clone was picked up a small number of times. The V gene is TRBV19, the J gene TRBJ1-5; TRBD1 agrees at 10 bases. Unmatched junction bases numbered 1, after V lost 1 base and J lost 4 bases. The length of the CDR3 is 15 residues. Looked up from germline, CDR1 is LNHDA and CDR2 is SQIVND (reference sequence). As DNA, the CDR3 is TGTGCCAGTAGTATAGCGGGACAGGGGAATCAGCCCCAGCATTTT. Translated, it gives CASSIAGQGNQPQHF.

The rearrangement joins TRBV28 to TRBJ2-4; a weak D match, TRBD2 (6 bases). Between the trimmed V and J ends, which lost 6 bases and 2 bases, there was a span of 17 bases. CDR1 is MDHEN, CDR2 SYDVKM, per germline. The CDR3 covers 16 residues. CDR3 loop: CASRTGGGLPKNIQYF. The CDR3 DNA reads TGTGCCAGCAGAACCGGGGGTGGTCTTCCCAAAAACATTCAGTACTTC.

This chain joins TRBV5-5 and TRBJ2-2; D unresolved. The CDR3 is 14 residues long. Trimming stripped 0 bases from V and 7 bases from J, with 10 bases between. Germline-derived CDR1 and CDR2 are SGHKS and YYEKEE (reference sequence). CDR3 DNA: TGTGCCAGCAGCTTGGAGGCTAGATACGGGGAGCTGTTTTTT. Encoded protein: CASSLEARYGELFF. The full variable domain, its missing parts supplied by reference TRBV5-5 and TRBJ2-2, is DAGVTQSPTHLIKTRGQQVTLRCSPISGHKSVSWYQQVLGQGPQFIFQYYEKEERGRGNFPDRFSARQFPNYSSELNVNALLLGDSALYLCASSLEARYGELFFGEGSRLTVL.

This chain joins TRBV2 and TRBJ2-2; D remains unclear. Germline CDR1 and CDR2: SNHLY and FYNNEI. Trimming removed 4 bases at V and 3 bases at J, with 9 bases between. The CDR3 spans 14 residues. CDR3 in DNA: TGTGCCAGCAGTGGAGCCGGTTACACCGGGGAGCTGTTTTTT. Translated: CASSGAGYTGELFF.

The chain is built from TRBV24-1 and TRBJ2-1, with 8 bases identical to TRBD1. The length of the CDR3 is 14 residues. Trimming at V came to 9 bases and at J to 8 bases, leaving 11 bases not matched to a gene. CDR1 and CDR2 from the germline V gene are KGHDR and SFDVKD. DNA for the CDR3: TGTGCCACCCAACAGGCAGGGGGCGTGGATGAGCAGTTCTTC. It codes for CATQQAGGVDEQFF.

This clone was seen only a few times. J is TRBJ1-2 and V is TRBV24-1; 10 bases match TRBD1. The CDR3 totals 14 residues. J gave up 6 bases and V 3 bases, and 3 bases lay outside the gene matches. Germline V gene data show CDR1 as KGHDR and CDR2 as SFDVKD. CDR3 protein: CATSDPGTGDGYTF. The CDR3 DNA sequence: TGTGCCACCAGTGATCCCGGGACAGGGGATGGCTACACCTTC.

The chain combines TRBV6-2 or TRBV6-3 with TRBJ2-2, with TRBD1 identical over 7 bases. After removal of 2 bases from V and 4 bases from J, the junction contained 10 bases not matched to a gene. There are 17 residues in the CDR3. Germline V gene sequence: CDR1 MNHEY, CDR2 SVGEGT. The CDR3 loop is CASSYLRRGQTTGELFF. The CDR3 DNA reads TGTGCCAGCAGTTACCTTCGTCGGGGACAGACCACCGGGGAGCTGTTTTTT.

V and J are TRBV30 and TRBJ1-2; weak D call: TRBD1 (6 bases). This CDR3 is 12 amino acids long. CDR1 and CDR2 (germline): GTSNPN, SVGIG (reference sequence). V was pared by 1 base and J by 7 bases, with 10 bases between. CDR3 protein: CAWSEQGTGYTF. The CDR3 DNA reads TGTGCCTGGAGTGAACAGGGTACTGGCTACACCTTC.

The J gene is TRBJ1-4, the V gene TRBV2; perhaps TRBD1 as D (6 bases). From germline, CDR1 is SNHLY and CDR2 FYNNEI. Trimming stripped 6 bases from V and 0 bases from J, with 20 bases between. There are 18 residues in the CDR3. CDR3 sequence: CASRDGVLSGATNEKLFF. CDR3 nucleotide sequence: TGTGCCAGCAGGGATGGGGTTTTGTCAGGGGCAACTAATGAAAAACTGTTTTTT.

The CDR3 loop is CASSSETGNIQYF. The CDR3 nucleotides read TGTGCCAGCAGTTCTGAGACAGGGAACATTCAGTACTTC. The chain joins TRBV12-3 or TRBV12-4 to TRBJ2-4; 7 nucleotides line up with TRBD1. The CDR3 extends over 13 amino acids. Trimming took 4 bases from V and 7 from J; bases not matched to a gene: 4.

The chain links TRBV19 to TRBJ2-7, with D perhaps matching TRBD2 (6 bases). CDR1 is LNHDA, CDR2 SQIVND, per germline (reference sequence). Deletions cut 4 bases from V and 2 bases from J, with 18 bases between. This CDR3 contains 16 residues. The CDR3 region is CASSTAGGGTAYEQYF. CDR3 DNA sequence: TGTGCCAGTAGTACAGCGGGCGGAGGCACAGCCTACGAGCAGTACTTC.

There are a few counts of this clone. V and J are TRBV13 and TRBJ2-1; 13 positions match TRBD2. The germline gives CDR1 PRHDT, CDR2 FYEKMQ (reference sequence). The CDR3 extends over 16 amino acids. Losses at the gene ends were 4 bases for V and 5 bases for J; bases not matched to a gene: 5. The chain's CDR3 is CASSSRTSGRDNEQFF. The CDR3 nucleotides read TGTGCCAGCAGCTCCCGGACTAGCGGGAGAGACAATGAGCAGTTCTTC.